This TCR beta chain was identified in a study of T cell responses to AZD1222 COVID-19 vaccine. Overall study findings and caveats: Unmutated variant regions are reportedly the target of nearly half of TCRs that are spike-specific. Following two doses of AZD1222, Spike-specific TCR breadth and depth rose.

As to this clone: The antigen is undetermined.

Second doses were pooled across both intervals (about 4 or about 12 weeks). Assay used: immunoSEQ multiplex PCR; TCRdb lists only in-frame clones, some missing. This table holds some 84,000 clones, roughly 87% found once. V lost 6 bases and J 2 bases, leaving 7 bases between the germline ends. Germline CDR1 is ENHRY and CDR2 is SYGVKD. The CDR3 runs to 12 residues. The sequencing here drew on peripheral blood, taken 28 days after the second AZD1222 dose. This chain uses TRBV10-3 with TRBJ1-2; tentative D call: TRBD1 (5 bases). This sequence was found in an adult who received the AZD1222 COVID-19 vaccine. The DNA of the CDR3 is TGTGCCATCAGGGCAGGGAACTATGGCTACACCTTC. Translation gives CAIRAGNYGYTF.